This is a list of T cell receptor beta chains from one sample in a study of Graves' ophthalmopathy and Graves' hyperthyroidism. One entry per CDR3 protein results from TCRdb running MiXCR on the multiplex PCR reads. The sample shows around 1.1 million distinct CDR3 sequences, less than 45% of them seen only once. Sequences were obtained from peripheral blood or thyroid tissue (not recorded which). The receptors stem from an adult man with Graves' hyperthyroidism. Each CDR3 is given with its conserved first and last residue.

TRBJ1-1	TRBV10-1	CASSKKQGLNTEAFF
TRBJ2-5	TRBV7-2	CASSLKRRLTKETQYF
TRBJ2-6	TRBV25-1	CASSLGAGTGTGANVLTF
TRBJ1-5	TRBV12-3/TRBV12-4	CASSNRDTAKPQHF
TRBJ2-6	TRBV6-2/TRBV6-3	CASSTGRVDGANVLTF
TRBJ2-6	TRBV10-3	CAISPGQGHTGANVLTF
TRBJ1-5	TRBV29-1	CSLARGGHQPQHF
TRBJ1-5	TRBV2	CASSEERKQPQHF
TRBJ2-2	TRBV9	CASSVEPAGNTGELFF
TRBJ1-2	TRBV10-3	CAISDLAVLGPNNYGYTF
TRBJ1-5	TRBV6-5	CASSYSGTGDNQPQHF
TRBJ2-5	TRBV10-2	CASSEPSGGRETQYF
TRBJ1-1	TRBV11-2	CASRSGTDTEAFF
TRBJ1-1	TRBV12-3/TRBV12-4	CASSWDRRDTEAFF
TRBJ1-5	TRBV2	CASSGGQASNQPQHF
TRBJ1-5	TRBV20-1	CSAGGLNNQPQHF
TRBJ2-7	TRBV5-4	CASRLLQGTYEQYF
TRBJ1-4	TRBV10-3	CAIRDHGDAKLFF
TRBJ2-7	TRBV20-1	CSARLAEYEQYF
TRBJ2-7	TRBV15	CATSRLRRGDYEQYF
TRBJ2-7	TRBV20-1	CSAGRGASYEQYF
TRBJ2-7	TRBV10-3	CASSRDSGTYEQYF
TRBJ2-5	TRBV20-1	CSAFRDLQYF
TRBJ2-2	TRBV6-5	CACYRVAGELFF
TRBJ1-4	TRBV19	CASYEKLFF
TRBJ1-2	TRBV6-2/TRBV6-3	CASSSVQAYGYTF
TRBJ1-1	TRBV15	CATSRAQGSTEAFF